Listed below are T cell receptor beta chains from one sample, sequenced in a study of blood T cells in healthy people across ages. TCRdb reprocessed the 5' RACE reads via MiXCR and lists one record per CDR3 protein. The sample consists of over 1,500,000 distinct CDR3 sequences, 49% of them appearing once. Sample: blood. The receptors here all came from a middle-aged woman in good health. The CDR3 runs from the conserved cysteine through the conserved F or W. D genes are given only for firm matches. The listing skips clone size in some rows; elsewhere it reads once, few, many or a size class.

>TRBJ2-5|-|few|TRBV12-3/TRBV12-4
CASSSPTGETQYF
TGTGCCAGCAGTTCTCCGACTGGGGAGACCCAGTACTTC
>TRBJ2-5|TRBD1|few|TRBV29-1
CSQRTGRTGVFEETQYF
TGCAGCCAAAGGACCGGCCGGACAGGGGTTTTCGAAGAGACCCAGTACTTC
>TRBJ2-3|TRBD2|-|TRBV4-3
CASSQILGGRSTETQYF
TGCGCCAGCAGCCAGATTCTGGGGGGGAGAAGCACAGAGACGCAGTATTTT
>TRBJ2-1|-|few|TRBV18
CASSPFGALKGNEQFF
TGTGCCAGCTCCCCGTTCGGGGCACTCAAGGGGAATGAGCAGTTCTTC
>TRBJ2-7|-|few|TRBV6-6
CASSYIADPYEQYF
TGTGCCAGCAGTTACATAGCGGACCCCTACGAGCAGTACTTC
>TRBJ2-3|-|-|TRBV7-2
CASSFGLADHTQYF
TGTGCCAGCAGCTTCGGCCTAGCAGATCATACGCAGTATTTT
>TRBJ2-7|TRBD1|-|TRBV7-9
CASSLDRGEAYEQYF
TGTGCCAGCAGCTTAGACAGGGGCGAAGCCTACGAGCAGTACTTC
>TRBJ1-4|-|-|TRBV28
CASSFDRGTFEKLFF
TGTGCCAGCAGTTTTGATCGGGGGACTTTTGAAAAACTGTTTTTT
>TRBJ2-3|-|-|TRBV6-2/TRBV6-3
CASAGVSALAGGALTDTQYF
TGTGCCAGCGCGGGCGTATCAGCTCTAGCTGGGGGGGCCTTGACAGATACGCAGTATTTT
>TRBJ2-1|-|-|TRBV28
CASSPPPGDYNEQFF
TGTGCCAGCAGTCCCCCCCCCGGGGACTACAATGAGCAGTTCTTC
>TRBJ2-5|-|-|TRBV14
CASSQPAEGETQYF
TGTGCCAGCAGCCAACCGGCGGAGGGAGAGACCCAGTACTTC
>TRBJ2-5|TRBD2|-|TRBV28
CASSPLPERGETQYF
TGTGCCAGCAGCCCCCTCCCGGAGCGGGGAGAGACCCAGTACTTC
>TRBJ1-1|-|few|TRBV7-2
CASSFSGGSTEAFF
TGTGCCAGCAGCTTTAGCGGAGGGAGCACTGAAGCTTTCTTT
>TRBJ2-1|TRBD1|-|TRBV5-1
CASSWGDRVYNEQFF
TGCGCCAGCAGCTGGGGTGACAGGGTCTACAATGAGCAGTTCTTC
>TRBJ2-3|TRBD1|few|TRBV12-3/TRBV12-4
CASSPPDREDTQYF
TGTGCCAGCAGTCCCCCGGACAGGGAGGATACGCAGTATTTT
>TRBJ2-5|-|-|TRBV2
CASNPLPYPKTETQYF
TGTGCCAGCAACCCCCTGCCGTATCCAAAAACGGAGACCCAGTACTTC
>TRBJ2-5|-|few|TRBV20-1
CSAGHLQETQYF
TGCAGTGCTGGACACCTACAAGAGACCCAGTACTTC
>TRBJ2-3|TRBD2|few|TRBV29-1
CSVTGLAGDTQYF
TGCAGCGTTACCGGACTAGCCGGTGATACGCAGTATTTT